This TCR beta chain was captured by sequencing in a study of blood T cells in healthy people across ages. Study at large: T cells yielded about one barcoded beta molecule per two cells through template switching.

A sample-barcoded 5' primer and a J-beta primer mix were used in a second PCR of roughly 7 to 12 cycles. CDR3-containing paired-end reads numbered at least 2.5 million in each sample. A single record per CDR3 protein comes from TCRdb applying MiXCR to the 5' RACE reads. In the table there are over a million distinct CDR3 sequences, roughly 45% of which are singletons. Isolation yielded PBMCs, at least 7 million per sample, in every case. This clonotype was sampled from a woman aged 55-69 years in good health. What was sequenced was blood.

The CDR3 DNA reads TGTGCCAGCAGAACAGGGGGCCGCGAGCAGTACTTC. Protein product: CASRTGGREQYF. The rearrangement joins TRBV27 to TRBJ2-7; 9 positions agree with TRBD1. V was clipped by 6 bases and J by 6 bases; unmatched bases: 3. In germline, CDR1 is MNHEY, CDR2 SMNVEV (reference sequence). The CDR3 consists of 12 residues.